A selection of T cell receptor beta chains follows, all from one sample in a study of T cells after yellow fever vaccination. TCRdb re-called the 5' RACE reads with MiXCR, one entry per CDR3 protein. The sample yields about 300,000 distinct CDR3 sequences, around 6.8% seen once. This sample comprised PBMCs, obtained roughly seven weeks after the first yellow fever vaccination. These receptors came from a man between 18 and 29 years old who received the YFV17D yellow fever vaccine. Both conserved end residues are part of each CDR3. The order of the fields is J gene, D gene, clone size, V gene, CDR3 DNA, CDR3 protein. D genes are given only for firm matches. Clone size is given for some rows only: seen once, a few or many times, or a class if the clone is expanded.

>TRBJ2-2|-|-|TRBV20-1
TGCAGTGCTAGAGTTGTTAGCCCCATGGCCGGGGAGCTGTTTTTT
CSARVVSPMAGELFF
>TRBJ2-5|-|few|TRBV7-2
TGTGCCAGCAGCTCCAACTTAGGGACTCCTCAAGAGACCCAGTACTTC
CASSSNLGTPQETQYF
>TRBJ2-7|TRBD1|many|TRBV7-6
TGTGCCAGCAGCAGGACAGGGACGGCCGAGCAGTACTTC
CASSRTGTAEQYF
>TRBJ2-3|TRBD2|few|TRBV6-2/TRBV6-3
TGTGCCAGCAGTCCGCGGACTAGCGGGTACAGCACAGATACGCAGTATTTT
CASSPRTSGYSTDTQYF
>TRBJ1-3|-|few|TRBV15
TGTGCCACCAGCAGAGACCCTTACAGGGTTGATCTCTCTCTCTCTGGAAACACCATATATTTT
CATSRDPYRVDLSLSGNTIYF
>TRBJ2-1|-|few|TRBV28
TGTGCCAGCAAGGGGGGGGGGCCCACGTGGTTCTTC
CASKGGGPTWFF
>TRBJ1-5|-|many|TRBV4-1
TGCGCCAGCAGCTTCCAGGACAGTTATCAGCCCCAGCATTTT
CASSFQDSYQPQHF
>TRBJ1-4|-|few|TRBV9
TGTGCCAGCAGCGTTACCGGGTCGCATGAAAAACTGTTTTTT
CASSVTGSHEKLFF
>TRBJ2-1|-|few|TRBV12-3/TRBV12-4
TGTGCCAGCACCTCCAACAGGAGGCCGATGGTTGAGCAGTTCTTC
CASTSNRRPMVEQFF
>TRBJ2-7|TRBD2|-|TRBV9
TGTGCCAGCAGCCCCCGAAGACTAGCGGGGGCCTACGAGCAGTACTTC
CASSPRRLAGAYEQYF
>TRBJ2-7|-|many|TRBV6-5
TGTGCCGGAGGCCCGGTGCAGTACTTC
CAGGPVQYF
>TRBJ2-1|-|few|TRBV15
TGTGCCACCAGCAGAGATTTGGGCGGGGAAGACTACAATGAGCAGTTCTTC
CATSRDLGGEDYNEQFF
>TRBJ1-1|-|few|TRBV15
TGTGCCACCAGCAGAGATCGTAGAGCTTTCTTT
CATSRDRRAFF
>TRBJ2-7|-|many|TRBV4-2
TGTGCCAGCAGCCAAGGGGCTACGTTCTCCTACGAGCAGTACTTC
CASSQGATFSYEQYF
>TRBJ2-6|-|many|TRBV10-3
TGTGCCATCAGTGAGGGGAGATCTGGGGCCAACGTCCTGACTTTC
CAISEGRSGANVLTF
>TRBJ1-1|-|many|TRBV4-3
TGCGCCAGCAGCCAAGATATTCTGGAGGGGTTGAGCACTGAAGCTTTCTTT
CASSQDILEGLSTEAFF
>TRBJ1-2|-|-|TRBV4-2
TGTGCCAGCAGCCAAGATTCCGGAGCAGAGCAACCCCGCTATGGCTACACCTTC
CASSQDSGAEQPRYGYTF
>TRBJ1-6|-|few|TRBV7-6
TGTGCCAGCAGCCCGAGAGGGGGAGGCTCACCCCTCCACTTT
CASSPRGGGSPLHF
>TRBJ1-1|-|-|TRBV5-1
TGCGCCAGCAGCTTGGCCGAGGGTTCCACTGAAGCTTTCTTT
CASSLAEGSTEAFF
>TRBJ1-1|TRBD1|few|TRBV5-1
TGCGCCAGCAGCGTCACAGGGGGCCAGACGAACACTGAAGCTTTCTTT
CASSVTGGQTNTEAFF
>TRBJ2-3|TRBD1|many|TRBV12-3/TRBV12-4
TGTGCCAGCGGCCCGACAGGGGGTAGCACAGATACGCAGTATTTT
CASGPTGGSTDTQYF
>TRBJ1-2|TRBD1|-|TRBV7-2
TGTGCCAGCAGCCCCTTGGACAGGTTCGGGGGCTACACCTTC
CASSPLDRFGGYTF
>TRBJ2-7|TRBD1|-|TRBV3-1
TGTGCCAGCAGCCAAGACCCCCGGGGGACAGGGGTCTACGAGCAGTACTTC
CASSQDPRGTGVYEQYF
>TRBJ1-1|TRBD1|few|TRBV10-1
TGCGCCAGCAGTGAGTCCAGGGGGCTCATTCATTATTCTGAAGCTTTCTTT
CASSESRGLIHYSEAFF
>TRBJ1-1|-|many|TRBV7-2
TGTGCCAGCAGCCTATCGAACACTGAAGCTTTCTTT
CASSLSNTEAFF
>TRBJ2-7|-|many|TRBV20-1
TGCAGTGGGCAGCCCGAAAGCTCCTACGAGCAGTACTTC
CSGQPESSYEQYF
>TRBJ1-5|-|few|TRBV29-1
TGCAGCGTTGGGGACCTCAATCAGCCCCAGCATTTT
CSVGDLNQPQHF
>TRBJ2-3|TRBD2|-|TRBV5-6
TGTGCCAGCAGCTTCCGGACTAGCGGGGGGGGCACAGATACGCAGTATTTT
CASSFRTSGGGTDTQYF
>TRBJ2-5|-|few|TRBV19
TGTGCCAGTAGCTGGGGTCCTTCAGGGCGCCAAGAGACCCAGTACTTC
CASSWGPSGRQETQYF
>TRBJ2-4|-|-|TRBV3-1
TGTGCCAGCAGCCAGTCCGCTGCCGGAGGGAACATTCAGTACTTC
CASSQSAAGGNIQYF
>TRBJ1-2|TRBD1|-|TRBV7-2
TGTGCCATCAGAAAACAGGGGCACGGGGGGGGCTACACCTTC
CAIRKQGHGGGYTF
>TRBJ1-1|-|-|TRBV6-6
TGTGCCAGCAGAACACGGGACACGGGGGTAGCTTTCTTT
CASRTRDTGVAFF
>TRBJ2-6|-|-|TRBV19
TGTGCCAGTAGTCTCAGTTACTCTGGGGCCAACGTCCTGACTTTC
CASSLSYSGANVLTF
>TRBJ2-2|-|many|TRBV2
TGTGCCAGCCTATCAATGGGGCAGGGGGGATACACCGGGGAGCTGTTTTTT
CASLSMGQGGYTGELFF
>TRBJ2-1|-|few|TRBV4-1
TGCGCCAGCAGCCAAGAGCCCAGGGACCTTTATGAGCAGTTCTTC
CASSQEPRDLYEQFF
>TRBJ1-1|-|few|TRBV5-1
TGCGCCAGCAGCTTGGTGGCGGAGAACACTGAAGCTTTCTTT
CASSLVAENTEAFF
>TRBJ1-1|-|-|TRBV28
TGTGCCAGCAGACCAGATGGGAAAGAAGCTTTCTTT
CASRPDGKEAFF
>TRBJ2-7|TRBD2|-|TRBV12-3/TRBV12-4
TGTGCCAGCAGTCCACCCCATGGCGGGGGTTTTTCCTACGAGCAGTACTTC
CASSPPHGGGFSYEQYF
>TRBJ1-5|-|-|TRBV6-2/TRBV6-3
TGTGCCAGCAGACGAGGGGGTTCGGTAGGTCAGCCCCAGCATTTT
CASRRGGSVGQPQHF
>TRBJ2-1|-|-|TRBV12-3/TRBV12-4
TGTGCCAGCAGGGCCATAGGGACACCCTACAATGAGCAGTTCTTC
CASRAIGTPYNEQFF
>TRBJ2-1|TRBD2|few|TRBV5-1
TGCGCCAGCAGCTCCTTAACTAGCGGGGTAGGCAATGAGCAGTTCTTC
CASSSLTSGVGNEQFF
>TRBJ2-1|TRBD1|few|TRBV6-2/TRBV6-3
TGTGCCAGCAGTTACGGGACAGGGGGCTTAAATGAGCAGTTCTTC
CASSYGTGGLNEQFF
>TRBJ1-1|TRBD1|few|TRBV24-1
TGTGCCACCAGTGATTCCGGACAGGGAACTTTCTTT
CATSDSGQGTFF
>TRBJ2-7|-|few|TRBV20-1
TGCAGTGCTAAGGACACTTCCTACGAGCAGTACTTC
CSAKDTSYEQYF
>TRBJ2-3|TRBD2|-|TRBV6-4
TGTGCCTGCAGTGCAACTAGCGGGGGCACAGATACGCAGTATTTT
CACSATSGGTDTQYF
>TRBJ2-2|TRBD2|few|TRBV5-1
TGCGCCAGCAGCTTGCCTAGCGGGGGTCGAACCGGGGAGCTGTTTTTT
CASSLPSGGRTGELFF
>TRBJ1-6|-|-|TRBV5-4
TGTGCCAGCAGCCCACAGGGTGTTGGAAATTCACCCCTCCACTTT
CASSPQGVGNSPLHF
>TRBJ2-1|-|few|TRBV4-1
TGCGCCAGCAGCCAATCCGGGTTGGCTACCTCCTACAATGAGCAGTTCTTC
CASSQSGLATSYNEQFF
>TRBJ2-1|TRBD1|many|TRBV6-2/TRBV6-3
TGTGCCAGCAGGGAGACAGGGACCTACAATGAGCAGTTCTTC
CASRETGTYNEQFF
>TRBJ2-1|-|few|TRBV4-2
TGTGCCAGCAGCCCCCTTCCGGAGGACCACAATGAGCAGTTCTTC
CASSPLPEDHNEQFF